This TCR beta chain is from a study of T-cell reconstitution after alpha-beta-depleted transplantation in children. During its preparation, the TCRbeta library received unique molecular identifiers. From the PCR reads, TCRdb called clonotypes with MiXCR, one entry per CDR3 protein. Here the sample spans 250,000 to 300,000 distinct CDR3 sequences, 9.9% being singletons. This clonotype was seen more than once but under ten times. The CDR3 loop spans 16 amino acids. Deletions cut 5 bases from V and 0 bases from J, with 17 bases between. Germline-derived CDR1 and CDR2 are SGHAT and FQNNGV. The chain has TRBV11-2 and TRBJ2-7; unclear D gene. Material: PBMCs from the stem cell graft donor, obtained from the stem cell graft. The sequence was obtained from a human donor who donated a stem cell graft to a child with SCID. In DNA, the CDR3 is TGTGCCAGCAGCCCCTGGTCGGCGGTGAGCTCCTACGAGCAGTACTTC. Translation: CASSPWSAVSSYEQYF. Drawing the rest from reference TRBV11-2 and TRBJ2-7, the complete variable domain is EAGVAQSPRYKIIEKRQSVAFWCNPISGHATLYWYQQILGQGPKLLIQFQNNGVVDDSQLPKDRFSAERLKGVDSTLKIQPAKLEDSAVYLCASSPWSAVSSYEQYFGPGTRLTVT.